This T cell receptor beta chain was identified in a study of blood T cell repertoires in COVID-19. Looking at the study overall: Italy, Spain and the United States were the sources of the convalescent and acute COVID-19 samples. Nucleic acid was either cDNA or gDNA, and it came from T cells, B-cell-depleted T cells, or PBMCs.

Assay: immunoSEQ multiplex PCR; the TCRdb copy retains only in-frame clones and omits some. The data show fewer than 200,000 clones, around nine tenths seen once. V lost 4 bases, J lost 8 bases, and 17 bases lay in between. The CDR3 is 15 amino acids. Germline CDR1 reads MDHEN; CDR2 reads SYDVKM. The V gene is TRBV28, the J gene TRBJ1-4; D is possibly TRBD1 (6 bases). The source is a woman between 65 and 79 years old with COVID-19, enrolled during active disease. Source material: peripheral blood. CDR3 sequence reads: CASSSTGKWDEKLFF. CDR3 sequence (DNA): TGTGCCAGCAGTTCGACAGGAAAGTGGGACGAAAAACTGTTTTTT. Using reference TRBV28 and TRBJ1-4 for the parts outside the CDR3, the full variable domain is DVKVTQSSRYLVKRTGEKVFLECVQDMDHENMFWYRQDPGLGLRLIYFSYDVKMKEKGDIPEGYSVSREKKERFSLILESASTNQTSMYLCASSSTGKWDEKLFFGSGTQLSVL.